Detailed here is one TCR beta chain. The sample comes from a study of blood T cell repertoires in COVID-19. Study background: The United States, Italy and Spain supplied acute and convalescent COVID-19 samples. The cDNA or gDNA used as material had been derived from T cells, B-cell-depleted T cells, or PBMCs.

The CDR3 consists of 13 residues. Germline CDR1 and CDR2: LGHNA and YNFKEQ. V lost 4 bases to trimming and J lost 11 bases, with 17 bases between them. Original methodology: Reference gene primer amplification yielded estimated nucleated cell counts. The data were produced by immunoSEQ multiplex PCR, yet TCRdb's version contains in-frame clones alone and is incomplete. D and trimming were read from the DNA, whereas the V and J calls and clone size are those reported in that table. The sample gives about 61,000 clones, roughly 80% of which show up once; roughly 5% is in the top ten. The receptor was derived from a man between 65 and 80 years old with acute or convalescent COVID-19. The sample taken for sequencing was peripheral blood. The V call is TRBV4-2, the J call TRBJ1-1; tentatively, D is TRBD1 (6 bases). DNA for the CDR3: TGTGCCAGCAGCCCAGACCCGGGGGGCCACGCTTTCTTT. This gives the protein CASSPDPGGHAFF.